In its sample, the clone carrying this T cell receptor beta chain was seen a few times. Its antigen is as yet unknown. These data are taken from a study of cytomegalovirus exposure and HLA in healthy donors. Study-wide points: Common viral pathogens seemed, in a later analysis, to connect with several of the most significant clusters. Across all donors, roughly uniform sequencing depth was an assumption of the presence/absence analyses. TCR beta sequences reportedly predicted most subjects' HLA-A and HLA-B alleles accurately. It was confirmed in vitro that a few of the CMV-associated chains were specific for CMV antigens.

Primers included in the PCR were 60 Vbeta and 13 Jbeta primers. Sequencing was performed with immunoSEQ multiplex PCR; in TCRdb, only in-frame clones are kept and a portion is missing. The table records around 130,000 clones, roughly 79% of them present only once. Germline V gene sequence: CDR1 SGHKS, CDR2 YYEKEE (reference sequence). CDR3 length: 13 amino acids. Trimming took 1 base from V and 5 from J, leaving 7 bases between them. The material sequenced was PBMCs. The clonotype was recovered from a woman aged 18-35 years in good health and CMV-seronegative. The chain combines TRBV5-5 with TRBJ1-5, with no clear D. CDR3 in amino acids: CASSLMGDQPQHF. The CDR3 nucleotides are TGTGCCAGCAGCTTGATGGGCGATCAGCCCCAGCATTTT.